This T cell receptor (beta chain) was observed in a study of blood T cell repertoires in COVID-19. Study as a whole: Some COVID-19 samples were acute and others convalescent; all came from the United States, Italy and Spain. Sources were T cells, B-cell-depleted T cells, or PBMCs; the material itself was cDNA or gDNA.

Per germline, CDR1 SGHTA and CDR2 FQGTGA. This CDR3 comprises 14 residues. The junction had 5 bases not matched to a gene; V was cut back by 0 bases and J by 10 bases. Original handling: Cell counts per sample came from amplifying reference gene primers. Produced via immunoSEQ multiplex PCR; TCRdb's table is partial and in-frame only. V, J and clone size were drawn from that table, and D and trimming were deduced from the DNA. The data show around 30,000 clones, about 75% seen once. The clonotype was recovered from an elderly man with active or convalescent COVID-19. The sequencing input was peripheral blood. This chain connects TRBV7-3 to TRBJ2-1, with TRBD2 matching 8 bases. The chain's CDR3 is CASSLTVTSGEQFF. CDR3 coding DNA: TGTGCCAGCAGCTTAACGGTAACTAGCGGAGAGCAGTTCTTC.